This TCR beta chain was recovered during a study of shared clonotypes between healthy human individuals. Study results and caveats: Against clonotypes common to all four donors, non-shared ones had lower generation probabilities.

Germline CDR1 is SQVTM and CDR2 is ANQGSEA. This CDR3 contains 13 residues. Trimming left V 4 bases short and J 4 bases short, with 13 bases between. Turning to this clone: Its antigen is unknown.

Authors' data handling: Filtering differed because ImmunoSEQ produced junction-only sequences that carried no quality scores. The table came from immunoSEQ multiplex PCR; TCRdb's copy has only in-frame clones and leaves some out. That table supplies the V and J calls and clone size; D and trimming were determined from the DNA. The table shows some 1,100,000 clones, with approximately 80% occurring only once. The rearrangement links TRBV29-1 to TRBJ1-1; no definite D call. The sequenced sample consisted of memory CD4+ T cells from PBMCs. Indicated subset: CD45RA-negative fraction. The receptor was derived from a man aged 18-30 years in good health. Some clones in this sample may be carry-over from other donors' samples. The CDR3 sequence: CSVVSRWGTEAFF. CDR3 sequence (DNA): TGCAGCGTTGTGTCCCGGTGGGGCACTGAAGCTTTCTTT.